Listed here is a single T cell receptor (beta chain). Antigen specificity is unknown. Healthy donors of bone marrow made up the group. The germline CDR1 and CDR2 sequences are LNHDA and SQIVND (reference sequence). V lost 6 bases and J 0 bases, leaving 8 bases between the germline ends. The length of the CDR3 is 13 residues. This record belongs to a study of cytomegalovirus exposure and HLA in healthy donors. Study findings and constraints: By HLA locus, TCR association rates varied in a later analysis, with DRB1 showing the most and HLA-C the fewest.

60 Vbeta and 13 Jbeta primers were used in PCR. Measured with immunoSEQ multiplex PCR; TCRdb has only the in-frame clones, and not every one. In the table there are fewer than 200,000 clones, around 82% of which are singletons. The chain couples TRBV19 to TRBJ1-2; a possible D gene is TRBD1 (5 bases). What was sequenced was PBMCs. The sequence was collected from a man in his forties in good health and CMV-seronegative. The CDR3, as DNA: TGTGCCAGTAGAGTCAGGGCTAACTATGGCTACACCTTC. Protein product: CASRVRANYGYTF.